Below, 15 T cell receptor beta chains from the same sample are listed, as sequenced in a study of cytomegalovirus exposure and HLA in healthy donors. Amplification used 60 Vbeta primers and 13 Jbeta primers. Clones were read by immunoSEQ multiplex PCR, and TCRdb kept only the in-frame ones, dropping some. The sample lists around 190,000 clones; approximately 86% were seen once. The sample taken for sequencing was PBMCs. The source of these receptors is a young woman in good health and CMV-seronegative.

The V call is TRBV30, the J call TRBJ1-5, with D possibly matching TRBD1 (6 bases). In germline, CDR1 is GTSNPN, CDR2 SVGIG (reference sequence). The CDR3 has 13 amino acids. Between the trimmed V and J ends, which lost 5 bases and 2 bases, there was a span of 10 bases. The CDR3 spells CAWQGSGNQPQHF. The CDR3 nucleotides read TGTGCCTGGCAGGGGTCGGGCAATCAGCCCCAGCATTTT.

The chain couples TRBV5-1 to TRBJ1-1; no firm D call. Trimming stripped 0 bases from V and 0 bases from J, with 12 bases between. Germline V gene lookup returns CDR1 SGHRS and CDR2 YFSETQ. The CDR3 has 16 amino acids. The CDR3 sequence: CASSLGEARVNTEAFF. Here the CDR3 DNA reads TGCGCCAGCAGCTTGGGCGAGGCGCGAGTGAACACTGAAGCTTTCTTT.

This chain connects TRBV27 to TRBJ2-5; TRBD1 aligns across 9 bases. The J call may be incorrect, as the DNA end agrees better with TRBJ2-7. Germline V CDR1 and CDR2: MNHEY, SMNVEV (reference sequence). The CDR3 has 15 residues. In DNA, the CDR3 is TGTGCCAGCAGTTTATTACAGGGGGCTAGTTACGAGCAGTACTTC. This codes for CASSLLQGASYEQYF.

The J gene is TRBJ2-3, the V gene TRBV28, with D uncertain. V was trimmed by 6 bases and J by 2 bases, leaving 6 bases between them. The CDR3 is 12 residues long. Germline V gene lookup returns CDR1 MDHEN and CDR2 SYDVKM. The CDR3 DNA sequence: TGTGCCAGCAGACAGAACACAGATACGCAGTATTTT. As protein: CASRQNTDTQYF.

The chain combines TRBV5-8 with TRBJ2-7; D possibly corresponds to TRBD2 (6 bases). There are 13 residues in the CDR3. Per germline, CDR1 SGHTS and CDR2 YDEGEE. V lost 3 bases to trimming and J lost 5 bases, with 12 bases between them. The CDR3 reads CASSSGLLDEQYF. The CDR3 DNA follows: TGTGCCAGCAGCTCGGGACTCTTGGACGAGCAGTACTTC.

As DNA, the CDR3 is TGTGCCAGCAGTTTGGGACAGGGGGCGTATGGCTACACCTTC. This sequence encodes CASSLGQGAYGYTF. This chain links TRBV27 with TRBJ1-2, with TRBD1 identical over 12 bases. V gave up 3 bases and J gave up 5 bases; unmatched junction bases: 1. The CDR3 consists of 14 residues. From germline, CDR1 is MNHEY and CDR2 SMNVEV (reference sequence).

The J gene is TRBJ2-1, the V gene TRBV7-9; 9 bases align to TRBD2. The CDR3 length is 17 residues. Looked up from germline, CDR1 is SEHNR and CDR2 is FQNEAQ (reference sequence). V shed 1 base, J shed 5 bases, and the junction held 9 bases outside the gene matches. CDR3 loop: CASSLGTRLAGHNEQFF. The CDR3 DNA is TGTGCCAGCAGCTTAGGGACTAGGCTAGCGGGACACAATGAGCAGTTCTTC.

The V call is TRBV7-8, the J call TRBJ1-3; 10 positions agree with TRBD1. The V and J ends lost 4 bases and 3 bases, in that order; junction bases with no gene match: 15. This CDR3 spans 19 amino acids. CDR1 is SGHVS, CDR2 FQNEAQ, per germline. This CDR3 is CASSSRQGALTAVGNTIYF. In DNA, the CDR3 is TGTGCCAGCAGCTCCCGACAGGGGGCCCTGACAGCCGTTGGAAACACCATATATTTT.

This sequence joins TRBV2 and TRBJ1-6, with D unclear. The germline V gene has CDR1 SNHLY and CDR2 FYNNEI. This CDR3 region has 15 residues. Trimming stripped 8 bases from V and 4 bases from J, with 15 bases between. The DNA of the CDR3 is TGTGCCAGCTTGGCGGAGACCACATATAATTCACCCCTCCACTTT. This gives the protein CASLAETTYNSPLHF.

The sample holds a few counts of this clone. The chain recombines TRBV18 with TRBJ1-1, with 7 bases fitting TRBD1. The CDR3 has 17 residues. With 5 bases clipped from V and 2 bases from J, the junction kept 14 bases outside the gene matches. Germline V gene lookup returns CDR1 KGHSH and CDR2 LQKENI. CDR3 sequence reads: CASSAQSDRSVNTEAFF. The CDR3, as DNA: TGTGCCAGCTCAGCACAATCGGACAGGTCGGTCAACACTGAAGCTTTCTTT. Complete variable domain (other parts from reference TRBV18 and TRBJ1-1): NAGVMQNPRHLVRRRGQEARLRCSPMKGHSHVYWYRQLPEEGLKFMVYLQKENIIDESGMPKERFSAEFPKEGPSILRIQQVVRGDSAAYFCASSAQSDRSVNTEAFFGQGTRLTVV.

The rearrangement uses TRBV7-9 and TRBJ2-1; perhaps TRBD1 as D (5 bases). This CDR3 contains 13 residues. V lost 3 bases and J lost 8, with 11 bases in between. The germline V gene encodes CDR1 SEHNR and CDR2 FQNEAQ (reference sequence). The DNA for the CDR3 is TGTGCCAGCAGCTTGACAGATAAGGATGAGCAGTTCTTC. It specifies CASSLTDKDEQFF.

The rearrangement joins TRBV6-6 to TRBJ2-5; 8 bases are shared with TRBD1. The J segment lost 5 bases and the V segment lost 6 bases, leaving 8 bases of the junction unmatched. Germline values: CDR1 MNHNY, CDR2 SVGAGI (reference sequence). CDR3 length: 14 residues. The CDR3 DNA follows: TGTGCCAGCAGCCTGCAGGGGGCGGTGGAGACCCAGTACTTC. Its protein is CASSLQGAVETQYF.

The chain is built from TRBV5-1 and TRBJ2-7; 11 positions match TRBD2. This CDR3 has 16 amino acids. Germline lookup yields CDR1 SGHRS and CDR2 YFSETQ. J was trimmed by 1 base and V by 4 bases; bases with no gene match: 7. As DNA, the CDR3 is TGCGCCAGCAGCCACCCGGGACTAGCGGAGTCCTACGAGCAGTACTTC. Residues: CASSHPGLAESYEQYF.

The DNA for the CDR3 is TGTGCCAGCAGCTTAGCATTGGGGGGCACTGAAGCTTTCTTT. Translated: CASSLALGGTEAFF. The rearrangement uses TRBV7-2 and TRBJ1-1; possibly TRBD1 for D (5 bases). Trimming cost V 0 bases and J 4 bases, with 9 bases left between them. CDR1 is SGHTA and CDR2 is FQGNSA in the germline V gene. The CDR3 spans 14 residues.

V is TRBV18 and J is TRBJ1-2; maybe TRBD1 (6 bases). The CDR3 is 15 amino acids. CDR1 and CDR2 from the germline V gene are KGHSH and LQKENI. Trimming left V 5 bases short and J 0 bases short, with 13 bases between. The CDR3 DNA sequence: TGTGCCAGCTCAGCTTCACAGGGTCCTAACTATGGCTACACCTTC. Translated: CASSASQGPNYGYTF.